Presented here are 23 T cell receptor beta chains from one specimen sequenced in a study of cytomegalovirus exposure and HLA in healthy donors. The PCR was carried out with 60 Vbeta primers and 13 Jbeta primers. Sequenced by immunoSEQ multiplex PCR; TCRdb stores in-frame clones only, minus some. Counted here are approximately 140,000 clones, around 83% occurring once; the ten biggest clones make up over 0.95%. The sample was PBMCs. The receptors derive from a girl between 2 and 10 years old in good health and CMV-seronegative.

The J gene is TRBJ1-6, the V gene TRBV6-5; a possible D gene is TRBD1 (5 bases). The CDR3 length is 15 residues. Germline V CDR1 and CDR2: MNHEY, SVGAGI. Deletions cut 0 bases from V and 10 bases from J, with 13 bases between. CDR3 coding DNA: TGTGCCAGCAGTTACTCTTCCTCGCGGGGCTCACCCCTCCACTTT. This encodes CASSYSSSRGSPLHF.

A word on this clone: The junction and the germline gene differ at one end; a read error may be behind it. The genes are TRBV4-1 and TRBJ1-2; D might be TRBD1 (6 bases). Germline V gene data show CDR1 as MGHRA and CDR2 as YSYEKL. The CDR3 contains 20 residues. CDR3 amino acids: CASSQDLRGTVPGQPPYLAF. The CDR3 region has the DNA TGCGCCAGCAGCCAAGATCTAAGGGGGACGGTTCCCGGGCAGCCCCCCTATCTAGCCTTC.

The chain recombines TRBV5-1 with TRBJ2-1, with D unresolved. The CDR3 loop spans 12 amino acids. Germline assignment: CDR1 SGHRS and CDR2 YFSETQ. V shed 0 bases and J shed 6 bases, with 4 bases lying between them. CDR3 residues: CASSLVLNEQFF. CDR3 DNA sequence: TGCGCCAGCAGCTTGGTCCTCAATGAGCAGTTCTTC. Full variable domain (remainder filled in from reference TRBV5-1 and TRBJ2-1): KAGVTQTPRYLIKTRGQQVTLSCSPISGHRSVSWYQQTPGQGLQFLFEYFSETQRNKGNFPGRFSGRQFSNSRSEMNVSTLELGDSALYLCASSLVLNEQFFGPGTRLTVL.

This chain connects TRBV19 to TRBJ1-1; D is uncertain. CDR1 LNHDA and CDR2 SQIVND come from the germline V gene (reference sequence). V gave up 3 bases and J gave up 5 bases, with 10 bases separating them. The CDR3 spans 13 residues. Here the CDR3 DNA reads TGTGCCAGTAGTATTAAATGGAGAACTGAAGCTTTCTTT. Amino acids: CASSIKWRTEAFF.

In DNA, the CDR3 is TGTGCCAGCAGTCTCCCCGGGAAGTTGCTTGCTTTCTTT. Amino acid sequence: CASSLPGKLLAFF. This rearrangement joins TRBV6-1 to TRBJ1-1; D unresolved. The germline V gene has CDR1 MNHNS and CDR2 SASEGT. The CDR3 runs to 13 residues. V lost 5 bases to trimming and J lost 11 bases, with 18 bases between them.

The V call is TRBV18, the J call TRBJ2-2; maybe TRBD1 (5 bases). Trimming left V 2 bases short and J 3 bases short, with 16 bases between. CDR3 size: 17 residues. From germline, CDR1 is KGHSH and CDR2 LQKENI. DNA for the CDR3: TGTGCCAGCTCACCATATTCCTCCCAGGGTGACACCGGGGAGCTGTTTTTT. Encoded protein: CASSPYSSQGDTGELFF.

The chain uses TRBV4-2 and TRBJ2-1; D not resolved. Germline V CDR1 and CDR2: LGHNA, YNFKEQ. The CDR3 consists of 16 residues. Trimming shortened V by 0 bases and J by 10 bases, and 19 bases separated the two germline ends. The DNA for the CDR3 is TGTGCCAGCAGCCAAGATCTCGCAGACATTATAGGAGAGCAGTTCTTC. Encoded protein: CASSQDLADIIGEQFF.

This clone showed up just once. The rearrangement links TRBV19 to TRBJ1-1; D is ambiguous. The CDR3 is made up of 15 amino acids. Trimming stripped 3 bases from V and 2 bases from J, with 13 bases between. CDR1 and CDR2 (germline): LNHDA, SQIVND (reference sequence). In nucleotides, the CDR3 is TGTGCCAGTAGTATCGCCCATCGGGGTAACACTGAAGCTTTCTTT. It yields the protein CASSIAHRGNTEAFF.

A few counts support this clone. J is TRBJ2-7 and V is TRBV4-1; 11 bases agree with TRBD1. J lost 4 bases, V lost 2 bases, and 4 bases had no gene match. The V gene's germline CDR1 is MGHRA and CDR2 YSYEKL. The length of the CDR3 is 15 residues. CDR3 nucleotides: TGCGCCAGCAGCCAATCCGGGACAGGGGGTTACGAGCAGTACTTC. This gives the protein CASSQSGTGGYEQYF.

The gene calls are TRBV11-2 and TRBJ2-1, with TRBD1 matching 9 bases. CDR3 length: 14 residues. Germline V CDR1 and CDR2: SGHAT, FQNNGV. The trim removed 5 bases at V and 9 bases at J, leaving 8 bases unmatched. The CDR3 DNA is TGTGCCAGCAGCCAACAGGGGGCGAGGGCTGAGCAGTTCTTC. Encoded protein: CASSQQGARAEQFF.

This clone has just a few counts. The J gene is TRBJ1-3, the V gene TRBV5-4; 8 bases match TRBD1. The CDR3 contains 19 residues. Germline trimming cut 4 bases from V and 0 bases from J; bases unmatched to any gene: 15. CDR1 SGHNT and CDR2 YYREEE come from the germline V gene (reference sequence). CDR3 coding DNA: TGTGCCAGCAGCAAAGGACAGGGAAGAGGGGGTGACTCTGGAAACACCATATATTTT. It specifies CASSKGQGRGGDSGNTIYF.

The V call is TRBV9, the J call TRBJ2-2, with D possibly being TRBD2 (5 bases). The V gene lost 4 bases and the J gene lost 5 bases, with 15 bases spanning the gap. The CDR3 runs to 15 residues. Per germline, CDR1 SGDLS and CDR2 YYNGEE. The CDR3 coding sequence is TGTGCCAGCAGCTCCACCAGGACTGGGACCGGGGAGCTGTTTTTT. Encoded protein: CASSSTRTGTGELFF.

This clone has a handful of counts. This chain connects TRBV10-3 to TRBJ1-1, with TRBD1 matching 7 bases. J was trimmed by 8 bases and V by 4 bases; bases with no gene match: 10. The CDR3 is 14 amino acids. Germline V lookup: CDR1 ENHRY, CDR2 SYGVKD. DNA for the CDR3: TGTGCCATCAGTGTGGGGGCCGGGACAGTAGAAGCTTTCTTT. Its translation: CAISVGAGTVEAFF.

The rearrangement links TRBV7-6 to TRBJ2-1; 7 bases align to TRBD2. The ends lost 1 base at V and 3 bases at J; junction bases unmatched: 3. Germline V CDR1 and CDR2: SGHVS, FNYEAQ. The CDR3 consists of 15 residues. CDR3 DNA: TGTGCCAGCAGCTTAGGACTAGCTGGCTACAATGAGCAGTTCTTC. Amino acids: CASSLGLAGYNEQFF.

V and J are TRBV30 and TRBJ2-5; TRBD1 matches 10 bases. The J call may be in error: the DNA end matches TRBJ2-7 better. The V gene's germline CDR1 is GTSNPN and CDR2 SVGIG (reference sequence). There are 13 residues in the CDR3. CDR3 in DNA: TGTGCCTGGGCGGACAGGGGGAACTACGAGCAGTACTTC. It is translated as CAWADRGNYEQYF.

The chain employs TRBV13 and TRBJ2-1; 10 nucleotides agree with TRBD1. J gave up 4 bases and V 5 bases, and 8 bases lay outside the gene matches. CDR3 length equals 16 residues. CDR1 PRHDT and CDR2 FYEKMQ come from the germline V gene (reference sequence). The CDR3 region is CASSPNGQGVYNEQFF. DNA for the CDR3: TGTGCCAGCAGCCCAAATGGACAGGGGGTTTACAATGAGCAGTTCTTC. Variable domain in full (rest from reference TRBV13 and TRBJ2-1): AAGVIQSPRHLIKEKRETATLKCYPIPRHDTVYWYQQGPGQDPQFLISFYEKMQSDKGSIPDRFSAQQFSDYHSELNMSSLELGDSALYFCASSPNGQGVYNEQFFGPGTRLTVL.

V is TRBV19 and J is TRBJ2-7, with 7 bases that match TRBD1. CDR3 length: 13 amino acids. V was pared by 5 bases and J by 2 bases, with 3 bases of the junction left unmatched. Per germline, CDR1 LNHDA and CDR2 SQIVND (reference sequence). For the CDR3, the DNA is TGTGCCAGTAGTGGGGACAGTGCCTACGAGCAGTACTTC. Residues: CASSGDSAYEQYF.

The sample holds one count of this clone. The V and J genes are TRBV19 and TRBJ1-3; D remains ambiguous. Trimming took 2 bases from V and 0 from J, leaving 8 bases between them. This CDR3 has 15 amino acids. In germline, CDR1 is LNHDA, CDR2 SQIVND (reference sequence). CDR3 residues: CASSISFYSGNTIYF. CDR3 coding DNA: TGTGCCAGTAGTATAAGTTTCTACTCTGGAAACACCATATATTTT.

The V call is TRBV29-1, the J call TRBJ1-1; tentatively, D is TRBD1 (6 bases). The CDR3 consists of 12 residues. The germline V gene encodes CDR1 SQVTM and CDR2 ANQGSEA. V was trimmed by 0 bases and J by 4 bases, leaving 6 bases between them. The CDR3 is CSVEEQGTEAFF. Here the CDR3 DNA reads TGCAGCGTTGAAGAACAGGGCACTGAAGCTTTCTTT.

This clone was picked up one time. The chain employs TRBV7-6 and TRBJ2-3; 7 bases align to TRBD2. This CDR3 is 15 amino acids long. CDR1 and CDR2 (germline): SGHVS, FNYEAQ. Trimming at V came to 5 bases and at J to 6 bases, leaving 11 bases not matched to a gene. CDR3 bases: TGTGCCAGCAGCCAAGTGGGGGGGGTAGCGGATACGCAGTATTTT. Amino acids: CASSQVGGVADTQYF.

The chain couples TRBV7-2 to TRBJ1-6, with D hard to call. The V and J ends lost 0 bases and 6 bases respectively, with 9 bases between them. CDR3 length: 15 amino acids. The V gene's germline CDR1 is SGHTA and CDR2 FQGNSA. The CDR3: CASSLARRSNSPLHF. The DNA of the CDR3 is TGTGCCAGCAGCTTAGCAAGACGGAGTAATTCACCCCTCCACTTT.

The chain links TRBV18 to TRBJ1-4; no clear D gene. Germline CDR1 reads KGHSH; CDR2 reads LQKENI. CDR3 length equals 12 residues. The germline V and J ends were trimmed by 3 bases and 4 bases, with 3 bases remaining between them. CDR3 nucleotides: TGTGCCAGCTCACCCCTTAATGAAAAACTGTTTTTT. This translates into CASSPLNEKLFF.

The chain combines TRBV6-5 with TRBJ2-2, with 7 bases identical to TRBD2. The CDR3 totals 14 residues. Per the germline V gene, CDR1 is MNHEY and CDR2 is SVGAGI. J was trimmed by 1 base and V by 6 bases; bases with no gene match: 2. CDR3 coding DNA: TGTGCCAGCAGGGTAGCGGGGAACACCGGGGAGCTGTTTTTT. Translation: CASRVAGNTGELFF.